This TCR beta chain was identified during a study of T-cell reconstitution after alpha-beta-depleted transplantation in children. Study-wide results and caveats: From newly produced T cells came most of the T-cell counts and diversity one year after transplant. Two months or so post-transplant, alpha-beta T cells reportedly derived from several hundred expanded graft clones. Surviving recipient T cells and intrathymic progenitors accounted for some patients' high TCRbeta diversity at day 60.

Comment on this clonotype: Its specificity is not known.

Molecular barcoding with unique molecular identifiers was used for the TCRbeta library. TCRdb analysed the PCR reads with MiXCR anew, one entry per CDR3 protein. The sample lists approximately 1,000,000 distinct CDR3 sequences, roughly 29% occurring once. The CDR3 is 18 residues long. The sequence was collected from a boy less than two years old who had a stem cell transplant for SCID, so the T cells may come from the graft donor. V is TRBV21-1 and J is TRBJ2-1; the D segment call TRBD1 is taken from the table without a DNA check. TRBV21-1 corresponds to a pseudogene. This material consisted of PBMCs, mostly from graft donor cells, taken 360 days after TCRalphabeta/CD19-depleted stem cell transplant. This CDR3 is CASSKEKRGPPRGNEQFF. In DNA, the CDR3 is TGTGCCAGCAGCAAAGAGAAGAGGGGGCCCCCCCGGGGCAATGAGCAGTTCTTC.